Below are 27 T cell receptor beta chains sequenced from a single sample in a study of blood T cell repertoires in COVID-19. The table came from immunoSEQ multiplex PCR; TCRdb's copy has only in-frame clones and leaves some out. The table has fewer than 350,000 clones, approximately 88% seen once. Sequencing was performed on peripheral blood. The receptors derive from a woman younger than 45 with COVID-19, enrolled during active disease.

The rearrangement uses TRBV19 and TRBJ2-1; 8 bases are shared with TRBD2. In germline, CDR1 is LNHDA, CDR2 SQIVND (reference sequence). Trimming at V came to 4 bases and at J to 7 bases, leaving 12 bases not matched to a gene. The CDR3 has 16 amino acids. DNA for the CDR3: TGTGCCAGTAGTAAGGGTGTGAGCGGGGGAGGGAATGAGCAGTTCTTC. It yields the protein CASSKGVSGGGNEQFF.

This chain connects TRBV5-4 to TRBJ1-1; D is undetermined. CDR3 size: 15 residues. V lost 0 bases and J 4 bases, leaving 13 bases between the germline ends. The germline V gene has CDR1 SGHNT and CDR2 YYREEE (reference sequence). The CDR3 here is CASSLVRETITEAFF. The CDR3 DNA reads TGTGCCAGCAGCTTGGTCCGGGAGACTATCACTGAAGCTTTCTTT.

In its sample, this clone was seen a few times. The chain recombines TRBV27 with TRBJ1-1; tentative D call: TRBD1 (6 bases). Germline V gene lookup returns CDR1 MNHEY and CDR2 SMNVEV (reference sequence). The CDR3 is 15 residues long. Trimming took 9 bases from V and 0 from J, leaving 17 bases between them. The CDR3 region has the DNA TGTGCCAGTTTCCGGAACAGGGCCCTGAACACTGAAGCTTTCTTT. Its translation is CASFRNRALNTEAFF.

This CDR3 reads CASSLGQTEGYTF. The CDR3, as DNA: TGTGCCAGCAGCTTGGGACAGACGGAGGGCTACACCTTC. The chain combines TRBV7-9 with TRBJ1-2; 7 bases agree with TRBD1. Germline V gives CDR1 SEHNR, CDR2 FQNEAQ (reference sequence). The CDR3 contains 13 residues. Trimming removed 3 bases from V and 8 bases from J; junction bases left unmatched: 6.

The CDR3 loop reads CASSFAGDSNQPQHF. CDR3 sequence (DNA): TGTGCCAGCAGTTTTGCGGGGGATAGCAATCAGCCCCAGCATTTT. The chain joins TRBV6-2 or TRBV6-3 to TRBJ1-5, with D maybe TRBD1 (5 bases). Germline V lookup: CDR1 MNHEY, CDR2 SVGEGT. This CDR3 has 15 residues. The V gene lost 4 bases and the J gene lost 0 bases, with 10 bases spanning the gap.

In DNA, the CDR3 is TGTGCCAGCAGCGTGGACAGGCCCAGGGTGGAGACCCAGTACTTC. Its protein is CASSVDRPRVETQYF. The rearrangement uses TRBV11-2 and TRBJ2-5; 7 nucleotides agree with TRBD1. With V trimmed by 5 bases and J by 5 bases, 11 bases remained unmatched. This CDR3 has 15 amino acids. CDR1 and CDR2 (germline): SGHAT, FQNNGV.

The genes are TRBV18 and TRBJ2-5; D may be TRBD2 (5 bases). Germline CDR1 and CDR2: KGHSH and LQKENI. V was shortened by 3 bases and J by 6 bases, with 14 bases between the two germline ends. This CDR3 contains 14 residues. The CDR3 here is CASSPAGQRKTQYF. The CDR3 DNA reads as TGTGCCAGCTCACCCGCGGGCCAAAGGAAGACCCAGTACTTC.

The V gene is TRBV27, the J gene TRBJ2-3; perhaps TRBD1 as D (6 bases). Trimming took 5 bases from V and 4 from J, leaving 13 bases between them. The CDR3 spans 14 residues. Germline CDR1 and CDR2: MNHEY and SMNVEV (reference sequence). This CDR3 reads CASSKGQISDTQYF. The CDR3 DNA reads TGTGCCAGCAGTAAGGGACAAATATCAGATACGCAGTATTTT.

This clone was counted a single time. This sequence joins TRBV9 and TRBJ2-2, with 12 bases lining up with TRBD2. Germline V gives CDR1 SGDLS, CDR2 YYNGEE. This CDR3 spans 18 amino acids. V shed 4 bases, J shed 1 base, and the junction held 8 bases outside the gene matches. Here the CDR3 reads CASSPRTSGALNTGELFF. The CDR3 coding sequence is TGTGCCAGCAGCCCCAGGACTAGCGGGGCTTTGAACACCGGGGAGCTGTTTTTT.

This chain links TRBV9 with TRBJ2-7, with 10 bases matching TRBD1. This CDR3 has 16 amino acids. Unmatched junction bases numbered 13, after V lost 3 bases and J lost 7 bases. Germline-derived CDR1 and CDR2 are SGDLS and YYNGEE. The CDR3 sequence is CASSGTGTGAATEQYF. In DNA form, the CDR3 reads TGTGCCAGCAGCGGAACCGGGACAGGGGCCGCTACTGAGCAGTACTTC.

J is TRBJ2-5 and V is TRBV5-1; 9 positions match TRBD2. Germline CDR1 and CDR2: SGHRS and YFSETQ. This CDR3 contains 17 residues. V shed 0 bases, J shed 5 bases, and the junction held 11 bases outside the gene matches. As DNA, the CDR3 is TGCGCCAGCAGCTTGGATAGTAGCGGGAGTATTCGGGAGACCCAGTACTTC. Residues: CASSLDSSGSIRETQYF.

This chain connects TRBV11-2 to TRBJ2-4; 8 positions agree with TRBD1. The CDR3 runs to 19 residues. The germline CDR1 and CDR2 sequences are SGHAT and FQNNGV. Unmatched junction bases numbered 16, after V lost 6 bases and J lost 0 bases. CDR3 amino acids: CASRSIPRQGRLAKNIQYF. CDR3 in DNA: TGTGCCAGCAGGTCAATCCCGCGACAGGGGCGCCTAGCCAAAAACATTCAGTACTTC.

V is TRBV4-3 and J is TRBJ1-5; D is unclear. The CDR3 is 15 residues long. Trimming stripped 0 bases from V and 4 bases from J, with 10 bases between. Germline assignment: CDR1 LGHNA and CDR2 YSLEER. The DNA of the CDR3 is TGCGCCAGCAGCCAAGAGCCCGGGGTGAATCAGCCCCAGCATTTT. This encodes CASSQEPGVNQPQHF.

V is TRBV28 and J is TRBJ1-5; 10 nucleotides agree with TRBD1. CDR1 MDHEN and CDR2 SYDVKM come from the germline V gene. The CDR3 length is 15 residues. Unmatched junction bases numbered 4, after V lost 6 bases and J lost 2 bases. CDR3 loop: CASSGQGERNQPQHF. The CDR3 coding sequence is TGTGCCAGCAGCGGACAGGGGGAACGCAATCAGCCCCAGCATTTT.

V gene TRBV14 combines with J gene TRBJ1-1; tentative D call: TRBD1 (5 bases). The CDR3 extends over 14 amino acids. V was trimmed by 1 base and J by 11 bases, leaving 17 bases between them. Germline V CDR1 and CDR2: SGHDN, FVKESK. The CDR3 spells CASSQVDSTSNAFF. The CDR3 nucleotides are TGTGCCAGCAGCCAAGTCGACAGTACCTCGAACGCTTTCTTT.

The chain joins TRBV7-9 to TRBJ1-5; the D gene is possibly TRBD1 (5 bases). V dropped 1 base and J dropped 6 bases, with 7 bases sitting between them. Germline-derived CDR1 and CDR2 are SEHNR and FQNEAQ (reference sequence). CDR3 length equals 13 residues. CDR3 loop: CASSLGGSQPQHF. CDR3 nucleotide sequence: TGTGCCAGCAGCTTAGGGGGCAGTCAGCCCCAGCATTTT.

This rearrangement joins TRBV5-1 to TRBJ2-3; 13 bases agree with TRBD2. CDR3 length: 17 amino acids. CDR1 is SGHRS, CDR2 YFSETQ, per germline. V was clipped by 1 base and J by 4 bases; unmatched bases: 6. The CDR3 loop is CASSLHRTSGGSDTQYF. DNA for the CDR3: TGCGCCAGCAGCTTGCATAGGACTAGCGGGGGTTCAGATACGCAGTATTTT.

The CDR3 spells CASSPTGTADTQYF. The CDR3 region has the DNA TGTGCCAGCAGCCCGACAGGGACCGCGGATACGCAGTATTTT. V and J are TRBV4-2 and TRBJ2-3; 7 bases match TRBD1. Germline lookup yields CDR1 LGHNA and CDR2 YNFKEQ. CDR3 length: 14 amino acids. V gave up 4 bases and J gave up 6 bases; unmatched junction bases: 7.

This clone was detected only a few times. The CDR3 sequence: CASRMGPVDTGELFF. The CDR3 DNA reads as TGCGCCAGCAGAATGGGCCCCGTGGACACCGGGGAGCTGTTTTTT. The V and J genes are TRBV5-1 and TRBJ2-2; D unclear. Germline values: CDR1 SGHRS, CDR2 YFSETQ. V was pared by 5 bases and J by 3 bases, with 14 bases between. The CDR3 consists of 15 residues. The variable domain in full, completed from reference TRBV5-1 and TRBJ2-2, reads KAGVTQTPRYLIKTRGQQVTLSCSPISGHRSVSWYQQTPGQGLQFLFEYFSETQRNKGNFPGRFSGRQFSNSRSEMNVSTLELGDSALYLCASRMGPVDTGELFFGEGSRLTVL.

The rearrangement links TRBV6-2 or TRBV6-3 to TRBJ1-1, with a possible D match to TRBD1 (6 bases). The CDR3 has 16 amino acids. V was clipped by 8 bases and J by 5 bases, with 24 bases between them. Germline V lookup: CDR1 MNHEY, CDR2 SVGEGT. The CDR3 DNA reads as TGTGCCAGCCGTTCGGATTGGTTCGGGGGGCTTACTGAAGCTTTCTTT. Residues: CASRSDWFGGLTEAFF.

This rearrangement joins TRBV6-4 to TRBJ2-6, with D perhaps matching TRBD1 (6 bases). This CDR3 region has 16 residues. From germline, CDR1 is MRHNA and CDR2 SNTAGT. V was shortened by 7 bases and J by 0 bases, with 13 bases between the two germline ends. This CDR3 reads CASKETGASGANVLTF. CDR3 nucleotides: TGTGCCAGCAAGGAGACAGGCGCCTCTGGGGCCAACGTCCTGACTTTC.

V gene TRBV6-5 combines with J gene TRBJ2-5, with D maybe TRBD2 (5 bases). The V gene's germline CDR1 is MNHEY and CDR2 SVGAGI. V was trimmed by 5 bases and J by 5 bases, leaving 18 bases between them. The CDR3 runs 15 residues. The CDR3 here is CASSRQRRIGETQYF. The CDR3 DNA reads TGTGCCAGCAGTAGGCAACGGAGGATTGGGGAGACCCAGTACTTC.

The chain couples TRBV4-1 to TRBJ2-5, with unresolved D. The V gene lost 0 bases and the J gene lost 4 bases, with 12 bases spanning the gap. The germline V gene has CDR1 MGHRA and CDR2 YSYEKL. The CDR3 has 15 amino acids. CDR3 sequence: CASSQDHTARETQYF. CDR3 bases: TGCGCCAGCAGCCAAGATCATACCGCGCGAGAGACCCAGTACTTC.

The V gene is TRBV29-1, the J gene TRBJ1-4; 9 bases align to TRBD1. V gave up 5 bases and J gave up 2 bases; unmatched junction bases: 27. The germline CDR1 and CDR2 sequences are SQVTM and ANQGSEA. The CDR3 totals 22 residues. CDR3 nucleotides: TGCAGCGTTCACGGGAGGGACAGGGAAAGAGAAAGGGATAGCCGCACTAATGAAAAACTGTTTTTT. This sequence encodes CSVHGRDRERERDSRTNEKLFF.

V gene TRBV15 combines with J gene TRBJ2-7; 8 bases are shared with TRBD2. The CDR3 is 15 residues long. The V gene end was trimmed by 0 bases and the J gene end by 4 bases; junction bases not matched to a gene: 5. The germline CDR1 and CDR2 sequences are LNHNV and YYDKDF (reference sequence). The CDR3 nucleotides read TGTGCCACCAGCAGAGATTCGCGCGGGGGGTACGAGCAGTACTTC. Translating it yields CATSRDSRGGYEQYF.

V is TRBV6-5 and J is TRBJ1-5, with D perhaps matching TRBD1 (6 bases). CDR1 is MNHEY, CDR2 SVGAGI, per germline. Trimming left V 5 bases short and J 1 base short, with 12 bases between. The CDR3 has 15 amino acids. This CDR3 is CASSPNRVSNQPQHF. In DNA, the CDR3 is TGTGCCAGCAGTCCGAACAGGGTAAGCAATCAGCCCCAGCATTTT.

V and J are TRBV24-1 and TRBJ1-5; D gene unclear. The CDR3 has 15 amino acids. V shed 4 bases and J shed 3 bases, with 12 bases lying between them. Germline assignment: CDR1 KGHDR and CDR2 SFDVKD. The CDR3 loop is CATSDDTVVNQPQHF. CDR3 in DNA: TGTGCCACCAGTGACGACACGGTAGTCAATCAGCCCCAGCATTTT.